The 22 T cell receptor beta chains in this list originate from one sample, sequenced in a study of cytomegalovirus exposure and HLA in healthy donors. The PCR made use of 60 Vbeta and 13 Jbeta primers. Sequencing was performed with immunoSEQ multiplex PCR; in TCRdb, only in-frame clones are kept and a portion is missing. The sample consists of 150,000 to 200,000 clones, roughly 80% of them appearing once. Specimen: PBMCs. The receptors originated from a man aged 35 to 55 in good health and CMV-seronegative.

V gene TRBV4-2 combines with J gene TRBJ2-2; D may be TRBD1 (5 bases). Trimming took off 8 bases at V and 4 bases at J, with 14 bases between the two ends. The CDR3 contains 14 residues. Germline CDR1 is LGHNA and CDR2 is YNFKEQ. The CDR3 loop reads CASGASVRTGELFF. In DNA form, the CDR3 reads TGTGCCAGCGGGGCTTCGGTCCGCACCGGGGAGCTGTTTTTT.

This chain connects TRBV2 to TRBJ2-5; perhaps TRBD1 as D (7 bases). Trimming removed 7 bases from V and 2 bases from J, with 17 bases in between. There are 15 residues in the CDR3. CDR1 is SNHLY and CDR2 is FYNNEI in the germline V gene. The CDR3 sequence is CASKVGGQKQETQYF. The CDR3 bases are TGTGCCAGCAAAGTGGGGGGACAGAAACAAGAGACCCAGTACTTC.

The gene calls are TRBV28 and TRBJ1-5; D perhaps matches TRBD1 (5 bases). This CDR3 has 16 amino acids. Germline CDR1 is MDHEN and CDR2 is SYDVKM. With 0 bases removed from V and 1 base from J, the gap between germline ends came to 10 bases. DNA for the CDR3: TGTGCCAGCAGTTTATGGACAGCCCAAAGCAATCAGCCCCAGCATTTT. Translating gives CASSLWTAQSNQPQHF.

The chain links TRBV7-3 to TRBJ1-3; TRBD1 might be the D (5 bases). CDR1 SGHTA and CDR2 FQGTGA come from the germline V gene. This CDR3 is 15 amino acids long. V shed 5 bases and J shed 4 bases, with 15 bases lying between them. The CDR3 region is CASSEDSLSGNTIYF. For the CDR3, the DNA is TGTGCCAGCAGCGAAGACAGCTTATCCGGAAACACCATATATTTT.

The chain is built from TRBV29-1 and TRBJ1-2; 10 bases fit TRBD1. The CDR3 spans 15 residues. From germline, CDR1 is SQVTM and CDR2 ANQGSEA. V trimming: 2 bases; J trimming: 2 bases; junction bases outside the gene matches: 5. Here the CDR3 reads CSVEPGQGGNYGYTF. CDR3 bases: TGCAGCGTTGAACCTGGACAGGGGGGCAACTATGGCTACACCTTC.

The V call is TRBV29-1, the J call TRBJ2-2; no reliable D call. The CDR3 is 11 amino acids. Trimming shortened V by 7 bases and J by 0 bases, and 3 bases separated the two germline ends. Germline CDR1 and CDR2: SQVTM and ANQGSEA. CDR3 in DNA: TGCAGCGCTTCGAACACCGGGGAGCTGTTTTTT. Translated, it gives CSASNTGELFF.

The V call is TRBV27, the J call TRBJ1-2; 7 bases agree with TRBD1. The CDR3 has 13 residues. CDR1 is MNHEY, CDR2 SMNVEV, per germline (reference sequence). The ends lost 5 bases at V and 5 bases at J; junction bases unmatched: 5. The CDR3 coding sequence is TGTGCCAGCAGTCGGGACAGTCAATATGGCTACACCTTC. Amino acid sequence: CASSRDSQYGYTF.

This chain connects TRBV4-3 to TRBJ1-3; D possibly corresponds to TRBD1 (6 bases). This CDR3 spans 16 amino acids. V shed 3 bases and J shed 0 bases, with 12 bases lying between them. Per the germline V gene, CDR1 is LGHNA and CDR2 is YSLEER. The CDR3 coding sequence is TGCGCCAGCAGCCACATACAGGGCTTCTCTGGAAACACCATATATTTT. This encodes CASSHIQGFSGNTIYF.

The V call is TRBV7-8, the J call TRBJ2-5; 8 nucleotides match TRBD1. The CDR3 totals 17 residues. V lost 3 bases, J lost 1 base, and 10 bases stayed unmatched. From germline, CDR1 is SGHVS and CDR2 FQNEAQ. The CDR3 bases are TGTGCCAGCAGCTTTTACCGGACAGGGAGCCTCCAAGAGACCCAGTACTTC. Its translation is CASSFYRTGSLQETQYF.

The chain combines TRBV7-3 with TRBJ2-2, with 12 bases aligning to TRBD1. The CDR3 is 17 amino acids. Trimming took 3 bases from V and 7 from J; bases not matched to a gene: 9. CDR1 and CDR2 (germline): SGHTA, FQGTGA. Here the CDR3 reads CASSFSGTGGPGGELFF. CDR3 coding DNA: TGTGCCAGCAGCTTCTCTGGGACAGGGGGCCCAGGCGGGGAGCTGTTTTTT. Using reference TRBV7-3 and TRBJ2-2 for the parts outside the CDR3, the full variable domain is GAGVSQTPSNKVTEKGKYVELRCDPISGHTALYWYRQSLGQGPEFLIYFQGTGAADDSGLPNDRFFAVRPEGSVSTLKIQRTERGDSAVYLCASSFSGTGGPGGELFFGEGSRLTVL.

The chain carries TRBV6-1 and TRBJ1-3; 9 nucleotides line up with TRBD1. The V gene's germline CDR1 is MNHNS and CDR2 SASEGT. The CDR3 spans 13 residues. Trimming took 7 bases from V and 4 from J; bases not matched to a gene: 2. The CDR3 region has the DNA TGTGCCAGCATGGACAGGGGAGGAAACACCATATATTTT. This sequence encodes CASMDRGGNTIYF.

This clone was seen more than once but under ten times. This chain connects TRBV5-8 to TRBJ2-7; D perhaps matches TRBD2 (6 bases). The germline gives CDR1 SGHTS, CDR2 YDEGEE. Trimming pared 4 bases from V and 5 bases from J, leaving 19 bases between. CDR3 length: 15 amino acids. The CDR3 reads CASSSGDSQGDEQYF. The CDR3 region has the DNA TGTGCCAGCAGCAGTGGGGACTCCCAAGGGGACGAGCAGTACTTC.

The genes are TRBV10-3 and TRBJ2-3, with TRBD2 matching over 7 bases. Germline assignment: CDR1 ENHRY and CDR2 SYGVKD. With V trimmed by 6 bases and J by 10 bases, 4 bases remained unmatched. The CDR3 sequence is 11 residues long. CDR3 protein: CAIRGGVAQYF. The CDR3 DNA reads TGTGCCATCAGGGGAGGGGTTGCGCAGTATTTT.

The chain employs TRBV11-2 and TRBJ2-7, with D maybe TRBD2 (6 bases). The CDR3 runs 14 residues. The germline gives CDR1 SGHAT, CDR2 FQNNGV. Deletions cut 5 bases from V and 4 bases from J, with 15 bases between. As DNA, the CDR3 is TGTGCCAGCAGCCCACCGGGACTTAAATACGAGCAGTACTTC. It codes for CASSPPGLKYEQYF.

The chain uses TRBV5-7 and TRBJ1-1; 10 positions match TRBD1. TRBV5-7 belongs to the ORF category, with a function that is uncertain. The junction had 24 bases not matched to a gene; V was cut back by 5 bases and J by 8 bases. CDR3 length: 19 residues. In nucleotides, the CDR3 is TGTGCCAGCAGATGCAAATTCGGGTTTGCCGGGACAGGGGAGGTCGAAGCTTTCTTT. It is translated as CASRCKFGFAGTGEVEAFF.

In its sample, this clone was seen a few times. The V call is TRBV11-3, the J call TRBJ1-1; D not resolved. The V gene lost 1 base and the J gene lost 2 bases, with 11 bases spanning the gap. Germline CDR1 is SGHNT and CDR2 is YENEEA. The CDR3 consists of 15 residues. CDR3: CASSLGLGVNTEAFF. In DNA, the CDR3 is TGTGCCAGCAGCTTAGGACTCGGGGTAAACACTGAAGCTTTCTTT.

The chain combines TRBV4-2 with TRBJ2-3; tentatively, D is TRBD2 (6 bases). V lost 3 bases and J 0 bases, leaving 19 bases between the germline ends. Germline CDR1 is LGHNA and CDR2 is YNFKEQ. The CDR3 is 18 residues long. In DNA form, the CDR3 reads TGTGCCAGCAGCCACCTTACTGGCGGGGCAAAAAGCACAGATACGCAGTATTTT. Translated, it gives CASSHLTGGAKSTDTQYF.

CDR3 loop: CASSLGDRGNNQPQHF. The CDR3, as DNA: TGTGCCAGCAGCTTGGGGGACAGGGGGAACAATCAGCCCCAGCATTTT. The rearrangement uses TRBV5-8 and TRBJ1-5; 11 nucleotides line up with TRBD1. This CDR3 has 16 amino acids. Per germline, CDR1 SGHTS and CDR2 YDEGEE. With 0 bases clipped from V and 3 bases from J, the junction kept 2 bases outside the gene matches.

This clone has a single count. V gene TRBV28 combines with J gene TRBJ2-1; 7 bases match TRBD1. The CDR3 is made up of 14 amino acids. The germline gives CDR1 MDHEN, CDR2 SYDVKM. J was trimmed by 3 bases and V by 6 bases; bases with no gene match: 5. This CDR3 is CASRTWDSYNEQFF. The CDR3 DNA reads TGTGCCAGCAGGACCTGGGACAGCTACAATGAGCAGTTCTTC. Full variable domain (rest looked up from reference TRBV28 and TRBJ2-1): DVKVTQSSRYLVKRTGEKVFLECVQDMDHENMFWYRQDPGLGLRLIYFSYDVKMKEKGDIPEGYSVSREKKERFSLILESASTNQTSMYLCASRTWDSYNEQFFGPGTRLTVL.

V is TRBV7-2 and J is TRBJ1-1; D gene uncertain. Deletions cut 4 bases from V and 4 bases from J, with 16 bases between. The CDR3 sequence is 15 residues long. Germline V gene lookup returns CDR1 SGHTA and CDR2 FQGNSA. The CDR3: CASSSRPRVGTEAFF. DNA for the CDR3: TGTGCCAGCAGCTCTCGCCCGCGGGTGGGCACTGAAGCTTTCTTT.

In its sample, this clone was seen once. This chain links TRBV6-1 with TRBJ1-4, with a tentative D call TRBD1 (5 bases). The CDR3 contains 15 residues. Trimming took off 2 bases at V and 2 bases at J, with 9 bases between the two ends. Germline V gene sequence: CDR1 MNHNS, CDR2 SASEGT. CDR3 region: CASSEIGATNEKLFF. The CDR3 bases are TGTGCCAGCAGTGAAATAGGGGCGACTAATGAAAAACTGTTTTTT.

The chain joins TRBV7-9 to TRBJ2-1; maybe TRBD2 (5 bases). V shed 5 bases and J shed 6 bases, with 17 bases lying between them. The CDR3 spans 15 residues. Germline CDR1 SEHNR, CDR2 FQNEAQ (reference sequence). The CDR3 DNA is TGTGCCAGCAGCGCCCTAGAGAGCGGTCTCAATGAGCAGTTCTTC. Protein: CASSALESGLNEQFF.